Below, 2 T cell receptor beta chains from the same sample are listed, as sequenced in a study of blood T cell repertoires in COVID-19. TCRdb keeps only in-frame clones here, not all; method: immunoSEQ multiplex PCR. The data show 150,000 to 200,000 clones, around 85% seen once. What was sequenced was peripheral blood. The receptor set was obtained from a human donor with active or convalescent COVID-19. The donor label of this sample is uncertain.

This clone was detected only once. V usage is TRBV4-1 and J usage is TRBJ1-1, with D possibly being TRBD1 (5 bases). The CDR3 sequence is 14 residues long. Trimming shortened V by 4 bases and J by 6 bases, and 15 bases separated the two germline ends. Germline V gives CDR1 MGHRA, CDR2 YSYEKL. CDR3 DNA: TGCGCCAGCAGCCCCTCCCCAGGGCAAGCTGAAGCTTTCTTT. It translates to CASSPSPGQAEAFF.

The rearrangement joins TRBV28 to TRBJ1-2; weak D call: TRBD1 (6 bases). In germline, CDR1 is MDHEN, CDR2 SYDVKM. V was clipped by 6 bases and J by 6 bases, with 17 bases between them. This CDR3 comprises 14 residues. The CDR3: CASRNREGWDGYTF. CDR3 nucleotide sequence: TGTGCCAGCAGAAACAGGGAGGGGTGGGATGGCTACACCTTC.